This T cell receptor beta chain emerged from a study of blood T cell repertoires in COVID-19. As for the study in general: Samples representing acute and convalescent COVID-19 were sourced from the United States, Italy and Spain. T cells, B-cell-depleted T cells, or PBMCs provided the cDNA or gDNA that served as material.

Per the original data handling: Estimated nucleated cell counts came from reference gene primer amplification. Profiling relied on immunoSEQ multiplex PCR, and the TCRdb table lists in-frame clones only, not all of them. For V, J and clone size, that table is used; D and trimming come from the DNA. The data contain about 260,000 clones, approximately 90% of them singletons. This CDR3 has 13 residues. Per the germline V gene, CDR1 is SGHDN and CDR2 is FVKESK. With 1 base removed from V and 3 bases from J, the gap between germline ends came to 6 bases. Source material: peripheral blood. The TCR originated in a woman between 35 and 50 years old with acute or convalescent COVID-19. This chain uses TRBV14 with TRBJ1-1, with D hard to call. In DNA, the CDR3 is TGTGCCAGCAGCCAAGTGACACACACTGAAGCTTTCTTT. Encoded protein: CASSQVTHTEAFF.